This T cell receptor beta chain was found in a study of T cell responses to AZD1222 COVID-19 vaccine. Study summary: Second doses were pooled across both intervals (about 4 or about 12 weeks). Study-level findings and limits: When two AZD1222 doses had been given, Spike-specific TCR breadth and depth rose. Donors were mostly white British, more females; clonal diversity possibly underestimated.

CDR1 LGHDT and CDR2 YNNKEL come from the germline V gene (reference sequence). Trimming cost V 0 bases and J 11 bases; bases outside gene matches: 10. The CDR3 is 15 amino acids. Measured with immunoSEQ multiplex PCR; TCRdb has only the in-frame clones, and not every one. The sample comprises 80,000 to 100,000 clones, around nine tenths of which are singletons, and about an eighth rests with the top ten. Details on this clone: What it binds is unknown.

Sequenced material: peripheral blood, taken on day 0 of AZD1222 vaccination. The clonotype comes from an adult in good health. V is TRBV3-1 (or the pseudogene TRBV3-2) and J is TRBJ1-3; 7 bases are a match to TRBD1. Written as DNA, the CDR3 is TGTGCCAGCAGCCAAGAGTTAGGACAGGTACAGGCCATATATTTT. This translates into CASSQELGQVQAIYF.